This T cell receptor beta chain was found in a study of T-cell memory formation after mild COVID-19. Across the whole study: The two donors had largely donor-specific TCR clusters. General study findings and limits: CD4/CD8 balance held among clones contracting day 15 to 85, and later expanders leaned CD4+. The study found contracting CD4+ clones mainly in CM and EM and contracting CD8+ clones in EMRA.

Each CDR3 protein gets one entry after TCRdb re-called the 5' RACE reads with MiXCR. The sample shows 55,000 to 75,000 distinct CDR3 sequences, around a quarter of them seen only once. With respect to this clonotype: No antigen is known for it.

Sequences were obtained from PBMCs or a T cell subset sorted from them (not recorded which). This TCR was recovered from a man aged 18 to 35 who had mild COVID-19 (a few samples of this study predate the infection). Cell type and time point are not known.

DNA for the CDR3: TGTGCCAGCAGCCCCCGTGACAGGCCCCACGAGCAGTACTTC. Amino acids: CASSPRDRPHEQYF. V usage is TRBV7-9 and J usage is TRBJ2-7; the D gene is possibly TRBD1 (6 bases). The V and J ends lost 5 bases and 5 bases respectively, with 16 bases between them. The CDR3 has 14 amino acids. Germline V gene data show CDR1 as SEHNR and CDR2 as FQNEAQ (reference sequence).